A selection of T cell receptor beta chains follows, all from one sample in a study of PD-1 blockade in classical Hodgkin lymphoma. Some clones are missing from TCRdb's copy, which holds only in-frame ones; the method was immunoSEQ multiplex PCR. Of 20,000 to 25,000 clones listed, about two thirds were seen once; the top ten hold over 15%. Material: peripheral blood mononuclear cells (PBMCs), obtained at baseline. These receptors were collected from a human donor with classical Hodgkin lymphoma. The CDR3 runs from the conserved cysteine through the conserved F or W. A D gene is named only where the DNA matches it firmly. Not all rows give a size; the values are once, few, many and, for expanded clones, a class.

TRBJ2-1	TRBV19	few	TRBD1	CASSARTGSYNEQFF	TGTGCCAGTAGTGCCCGGACAGGGTCCTACAATGAGCAGTTCTTC
TRBJ2-7	TRBV7-4	.	TRBD2	CASSLALLAGVHEQYF	TGTGCCAGCAGCTTAGCGCTTTTAGCGGGAGTCCACGAGCAGTACTTC
TRBJ1-1	TRBV6-5	.	TRBD1	CASSFDRGAGRKAFF	TGTGCCAGCAGTTTCGACAGGGGCGCGGGGCGAAAAGCTTTCTTT
TRBJ1-1	TRBV4-1	.	.	CASSQDSAGLRPEAFF	TGCGCCAGCAGCCAAGATTCAGCAGGGCTAAGACCTGAAGCTTTCTTT
TRBJ1-1	TRBV19	.	.	CASSISRGPAFF	TGTGCCAGTAGTATATCCCGGGGACCTGCTTTCTTT
TRBJ2-2	TRBV28	many	.	CASSSLSGATGELFF	TGTGCCAGCAGTTCGTTATCAGGGGCAACCGGGGAGCTGTTTTTT
TRBJ1-2	TRBV4-1	.	TRBD1	CASSLTQGANYGYTF	TGCGCCAGCAGCCTGACACAGGGGGCTAACTATGGCTACACCTTC
TRBJ1-5	TRBV28	few	TRBD1	CASTLSGQGHQPQHF	TGTGCCAGCACCCTAAGCGGACAGGGACATCAGCCCCAGCATTTT
TRBJ2-2	TRBV28	.	.	CASSLARWGADTGELFF	TGTGCCAGCAGTTTGGCCCGATGGGGGGCGGACACCGGGGAGCTGTTTTTT
TRBJ2-3	TRBV28	few	.	CASITPGQRADTQYF	TGTGCCAGCATCACGCCCGGACAACGAGCAGATACGCAGTATTTT
TRBJ2-7	TRBV18	.	.	CASSPLPGTMYEQYF	TGTGCCAGCTCACCACTTCCTGGGACAATGTACGAGCAGTACTTC
TRBJ1-2	TRBV10-3	medium-sized	.	CAISVNKDYGYTF	TGTGCCATATCAGTGAACAAGGACTATGGCTACACCTTC
TRBJ1-6	TRBV19	.	TRBD1	CASSAPQGVNSPLHF	TGTGCCAGTAGTGCCCCACAGGGGGTGAATTCACCCCTCCACTTT
TRBJ2-5	TRBV5-1	.	.	CASSLAGPQETQYF	TGCGCCAGCAGCTTGGCCGGGCCTCAAGAGACCCAGTACTTC
TRBJ2-5	TRBV7-8	.	.	CASSHGAQGQETQYF	TGTGCCAGCAGCCATGGGGCACAAGGTCAAGAGACCCAGTACTTC
TRBJ2-7	TRBV10-2	.	TRBD2	CASSVISGSAYEQYF	TGCGCCAGCAGCGTAATTAGCGGGAGCGCCTACGAGCAGTACTTC
TRBJ2-3	TRBV15	.	TRBD1	CATSRDRWRSDTQYF	TGTGCCACCAGCAGGGACAGGTGGAGGTCAGATACGCAGTATTTT
TRBJ1-1	TRBV4-1	few	TRBD1	CASSFRTGEEMNTEAFF	TGCGCCAGCAGCTTTCGGACAGGGGAAGAGATGAACACTGAAGCTTTCTTT
TRBJ2-2	TRBV5-1	.	TRBD1	CASSRGPSGTGQNTGELFF	TGCGCCAGCAGCCGTGGCCCTTCCGGGACAGGGCAGAACACCGGGGAGCTGTTTTTT
TRBJ2-2	TRBV28	once	.	CASSLPGAPTGELFF	TGTGCCAGCAGTTTGCCAGGGGCTCCCACCGGGGAGCTGTTTTTT
TRBJ1-1	TRBV7-9	.	.	CASSPGVTEAFF	TGTGCCAGCAGCCCAGGGGTCACTGAAGCTTTCTTT
TRBJ1-2	TRBV30	many	.	CAWTLQGMWSYTF	TGTGCCTGGACACTACAGGGCATGTGGAGCTACACCTTC
TRBJ1-5	TRBV6-1	.	.	CASSSWRNQPQHF	TGTGCCAGCAGTTCCTGGCGGAATCAGCCCCAGCATTTT
TRBJ1-2	TRBV2	.	TRBD1	CASRRQGGRRGYTF	TGTGCCAGCAGACGACAGGGGGGGAGACGTGGCTACACCTTC
TRBJ1-3	TRBV27	.	.	CASSLGPPSWGPPGNTIYF	TGTGCCAGCAGTTTAGGTCCTCCCTCGTGGGGACCCCCTGGAAACACCATATATTTT
TRBJ2-5	TRBV7-2	.	.	CASSLGGMGRETQYF	TGTGCCAGCAGCTTAGGAGGAATGGGTCGGGAGACCCAGTACTTC
TRBJ2-5	TRBV7-6	.	.	CASSEHQETQYF	TGTGCCAGCAGCGAGCACCAAGAGACCCAGTACTTC
TRBJ2-2	TRBV7-6	few	TRBD2	CASSLELAGANTGELFF	TGTGCCAGCAGCTTAGAACTAGCGGGCGCGAACACCGGGGAGCTGTTTTTT
TRBJ1-2	TRBV5-8	.	.	CASSLFGGSPSYTF	TGTGCCAGCAGCTTGTTCGGGGGATCTCCCAGCTACACCTTC
TRBJ1-1	TRBV7-9	medium-sized	.	CASSSGTFTRGTEAFF	TGTGCCAGCAGCTCAGGGACCTTTACCAGGGGCACTGAAGCTTTCTTT
TRBJ2-1	TRBV5-1	.	TRBD2	CASSNGGVPYNEQFF	TGCGCCAGCAGCAATGGGGGGGTCCCCTACAATGAGCAGTTCTTC
TRBJ2-1	TRBV29-1	medium-sized	.	CSGVEVWEQFF	TGCAGCGGGGTAGAGGTCTGGGAGCAGTTCTTC
TRBJ2-1	TRBV4-3	.	TRBD2	CASSRERGANEQFF	TGCGCCAGCAGTAGGGAGCGGGGAGCCAATGAGCAGTTCTTC
TRBJ2-3	TRBV19	.	.	CASTRAPGGPGDTQYF	TGTGCCAGTACCAGGGCCCCAGGCGGGCCAGGGGATACGCAGTATTTT